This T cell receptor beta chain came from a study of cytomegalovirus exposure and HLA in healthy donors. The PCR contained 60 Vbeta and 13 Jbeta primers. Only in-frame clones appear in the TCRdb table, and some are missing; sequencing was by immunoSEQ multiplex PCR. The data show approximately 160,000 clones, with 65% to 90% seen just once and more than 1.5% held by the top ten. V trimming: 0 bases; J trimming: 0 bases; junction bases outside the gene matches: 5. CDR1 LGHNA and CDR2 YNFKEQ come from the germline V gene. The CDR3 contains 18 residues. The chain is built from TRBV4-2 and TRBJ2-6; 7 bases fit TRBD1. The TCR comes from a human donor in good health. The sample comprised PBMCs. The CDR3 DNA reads TGTGCCAGCAGCCAAGATACGGCAGGGGGCTCTGGGGCCAACGTCCTGACTTTC. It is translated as CASSQDTAGGSGANVLTF.